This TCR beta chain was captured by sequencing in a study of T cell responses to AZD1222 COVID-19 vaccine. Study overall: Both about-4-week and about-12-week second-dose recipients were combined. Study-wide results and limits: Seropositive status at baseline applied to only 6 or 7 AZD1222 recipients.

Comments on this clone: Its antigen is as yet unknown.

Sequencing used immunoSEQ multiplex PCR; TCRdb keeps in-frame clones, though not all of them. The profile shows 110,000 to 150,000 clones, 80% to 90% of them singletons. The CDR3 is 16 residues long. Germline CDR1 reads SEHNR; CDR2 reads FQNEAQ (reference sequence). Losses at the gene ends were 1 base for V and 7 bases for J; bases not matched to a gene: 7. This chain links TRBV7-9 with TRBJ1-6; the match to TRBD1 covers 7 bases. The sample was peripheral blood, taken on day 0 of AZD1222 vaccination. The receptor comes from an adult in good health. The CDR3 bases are TGTGCCAGCAGCTTAGTGCACGCAGGGGGGAATTCACCCCTCCACTTT. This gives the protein CASSLVHAGGNSPLHF.